This entry describes one T cell receptor (beta chain). Its specificity is not known. This sample is part of a study of blood T cells in healthy people across ages. Overall study: Per two T cells, about one barcoded beta molecule was captured through template switching.

Then a second PCR, running about 7 to 11 cycles, was carried out with a sample-barcoded 5' primer and a J-beta primer mix. TCRdb re-derived calls from the 5' RACE reads in MiXCR, one entry per CDR3 protein. Here the sample spans about 830,000 distinct CDR3 sequences, around two thirds being singletons. Study outcomes and limitations: Fewer expanded clones and more diversity marked long-lived versus aged donors.

The CDR3 consists of 14 residues. The V end lost 2 bases, the J end lost 14 bases, and 19 bases lay between the germline ends. CDR1 is SGHTA, CDR2 FQGNSA, per germline. The chain carries TRBV7-2 and TRBJ2-1; tentative D call: TRBD2 (6 bases). The material sequenced was blood. The TCR comes from a young man in good health. CDR3 nucleotides: TGTGCCAGCAGCTTAACGTCGCCCGGGAGCGGAAAGTTCTTC. Its protein is CASSLTSPGSGKFF.